Detailed here is one TCR beta chain. Its target is not known. Every donor provided one heparinised blood draw, which averaged approximately 100 mL. Over 95% purity was reached by all sorted populations. The sample comes from a study of beta chain features in type 1 diabetes. Points from the study as a whole: Shortening that was moderate but significant affected the TCRB CDR3s of Type 1 diabetes patients in all four CD4+ subsets.

The CDR3 totals 14 residues. Trimming stripped 8 bases from V and 3 bases from J, with 13 bases between. Germline V gene sequence: CDR1 ENHRY, CDR2 SYGVKD. Expressed TCRB transcripts got sequenced, as all isolated RNA was reverse transcribed. The study sequenced naive, central memory and regulatory T cell samples to an average of about 3.5 million reads. Libraries were prepared by immunoSEQ multiplex PCR; TCRdb keeps only in-frame clonotypes and omits some of them. The sample consists of 600,000 to 700,000 clones, over 10% of them appearing once. The chain couples TRBV10-3 to TRBJ2-2; possibly TRBD1 or TRBD2 for D (6 bases each). The material sequenced was naive CD4+ T cells from blood. This TCR derives from a man aged 30 to 39 with type 1 diabetes. The CDR3 region has the DNA TGTGCCATCGCCCCTAGGGGGGACACCGGGGAGCTGTTTTTT. It encodes CAIAPRGDTGELFF.